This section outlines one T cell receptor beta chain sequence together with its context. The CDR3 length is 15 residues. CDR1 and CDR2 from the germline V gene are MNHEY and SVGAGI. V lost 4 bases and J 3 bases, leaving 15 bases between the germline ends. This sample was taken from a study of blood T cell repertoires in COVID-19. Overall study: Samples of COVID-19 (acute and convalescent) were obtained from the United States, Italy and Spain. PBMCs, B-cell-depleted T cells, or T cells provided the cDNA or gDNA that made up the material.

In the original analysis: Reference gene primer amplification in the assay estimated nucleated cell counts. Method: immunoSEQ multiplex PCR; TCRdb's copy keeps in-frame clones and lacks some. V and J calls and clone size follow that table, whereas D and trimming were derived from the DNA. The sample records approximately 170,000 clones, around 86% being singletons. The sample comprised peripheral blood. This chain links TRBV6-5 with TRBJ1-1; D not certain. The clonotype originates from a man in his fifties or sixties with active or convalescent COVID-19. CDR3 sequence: CASSFHFGGDTEAFF. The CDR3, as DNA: TGTGCCAGCAGTTTTCATTTCGGTGGTGACACTGAAGCTTTCTTT.